This record concerns one T cell receptor beta chain sequence. Its antigen is unidentified. Per-sample cDNA came from eight separate reactions. TCRdb reanalyzed the 5' RACE reads and collapses them to one entry per CDR3 protein, without DNA. The sample data list fewer than 550,000 distinct CDR3 sequences. The total RNA came straight from whole blood, and T cells were not sorted beforehand. Germline V gene data show CDR1 as SGHRS and CDR2 as YFSETQ. This CDR3 is 15 amino acids long. The sample originates from a study of monozygotic twins with inflammatory bowel disease. Findings and caveats of the study: Among twins, concordant and discordant pairs did not differ in repertoire similarity, possibly from limited power. Against healthy co-twins, IBD patients had lower TCRbeta diversity (measured by inverse Simpson).

The chain uses TRBV5-1 and TRBJ2-1; the D call of TRBD1 rests on TCRdb alone, since no DNA is present to check it. This TCR was recovered from a human donor with ulcerative colitis or Crohn's disease, or a healthy co-twin of an affected twin (not recorded which). Material: blood. CDR3 amino acids: CASSGLAGEYNEQFF. Full variable domain (rest looked up from reference TRBV5-1 and TRBJ2-1): KAGVTQTPRYLIKTRGQQVTLSCSPISGHRSVSWYQQTPGQGLQFLFEYFSETQRNKGNFPGRFSGRQFSNSRSEMNVSTLELGDSALYLCASSGLAGEYNEQFFGPGTRLTVL.